Described below is a single T cell receptor beta chain sequence and its context. Its antigen target is currently unknown. Base qualities are not provided; no much larger clone lies one nucleotide away. Using bias-controlled multiplex PCR with the immunoSEQ v3 hsTCRB kit, the TCR beta CDR3 regions were amplified from genomic DNA. TCR libraries were sequenced on an Illumina NextSeq 500 to roughly 2 million read pairs for survey level or roughly 4.5-6 million for deep level. Concerning the study's data processing: V, D and J genes were assigned, non-productive sequences were removed, and clonality was reported by immunoSEQ Analyzer software. To compare repertoires between infused TIL and blood, productive Simpson clonality was used along with the Morisita overlap index of productive TRB rearrangements. For each clone in blood, the absolute clonotype count was estimated by multiplying the lymphocyte count by the CD3+ fraction and by the clone's productive frequency. Sourced from immuneACCESS, this table was stored by TCRdb with only in-frame sequences that have V and J called. A share of the clones is absent; for the studies checked, an unresolved V gene accounts for under half, and the remainder has no known explanation. V and J calls and clone size follow that table, whereas D and trimming were derived from the DNA. For this sample there are tens of thousands of clones; around 85% appear just once. The ten most abundant clones make up 4% to 6% of the sample.

The time point tag for this specimen amounts to: pre-treatment sample, taken before nivolumab and TIL therapy. A phase I trial run at two centers enrolled adults with stage 4 NSCLC between late 2017 and early 2020. Samples came from a single-arm, open-label phase I trial of tumor-infiltrating lymphocyte therapy with nivolumab in advanced non-small cell lung cancer. Blood mononuclear cells were isolated from EDTA tubes by Ficoll gradient and were snap-frozen as pellets, and DNA was extracted with a Qiagen mini-prep kit. The sample belongs to a study of TIL therapy for anti-PD-1-resistant metastatic lung cancer listed by TCRdb under 2021. As for the study more broadly: Tumors were collected before any PD-1/PD-L1 blockade, after which patients were given nivolumab, and patients who progressed were given lymphodepletion, an infusion of expanded TIL and IL-2. Across the cohort, whole-exome sequencing showed a median non-synonymous tumor mutation burden of roughly 1.5 mutations per megabase. Most of the cohort had lung adenocarcinoma, four tumors were EGFR-mutant and two were ALK-rearranged, and half of the patients were current or former smokers. A median age of around 56 years (range about 38-75) and a median tumor PD-L1 proportion score of 5.5% to 7% were recorded among enrolled patients. T cell receptor beta sequencing of tumor and peripheral blood served to follow clonotypes across the tumor, the expanded TIL product, and serial blood samples. The research as a whole found: Because the cohort was highly selected, with more treatment-naive, never-smoker and oncogene-addicted patients than is typical, generalizability is limited. The study protocol defined all tumor marker inferences as exploratory. The baseline peripheral repertoire was partially replaced by infused TIL clonotypes, which then decayed over months, and persistence showed no apparent association with response.

As encoded in the germline V gene, CDR1 is SGHTS while CDR2 is YDEGEE. The V end loses 0 bases and the J end loses 7 bases, and a stretch of 5 bases separates them. The CDR3 covers 11 residues, taking in both the cysteine and the phenylalanine. Only the CDR3 portion is preserved as DNA: 33 bases, with reading frame beginning at the first base. This receptor was taken from a person between 25 and 80 years old with non-small cell lung cancer. The V and J genes are TRBV5-8 and TRBJ2-7, with the D gene too uncertain to name. The sequencing used blood, collected at baseline. The CDR3 region reads CASSLEQEQYF. The sequenced DNA: TGTGCCAGCAGCTTGGAACAGGAGCAGTACTTC.